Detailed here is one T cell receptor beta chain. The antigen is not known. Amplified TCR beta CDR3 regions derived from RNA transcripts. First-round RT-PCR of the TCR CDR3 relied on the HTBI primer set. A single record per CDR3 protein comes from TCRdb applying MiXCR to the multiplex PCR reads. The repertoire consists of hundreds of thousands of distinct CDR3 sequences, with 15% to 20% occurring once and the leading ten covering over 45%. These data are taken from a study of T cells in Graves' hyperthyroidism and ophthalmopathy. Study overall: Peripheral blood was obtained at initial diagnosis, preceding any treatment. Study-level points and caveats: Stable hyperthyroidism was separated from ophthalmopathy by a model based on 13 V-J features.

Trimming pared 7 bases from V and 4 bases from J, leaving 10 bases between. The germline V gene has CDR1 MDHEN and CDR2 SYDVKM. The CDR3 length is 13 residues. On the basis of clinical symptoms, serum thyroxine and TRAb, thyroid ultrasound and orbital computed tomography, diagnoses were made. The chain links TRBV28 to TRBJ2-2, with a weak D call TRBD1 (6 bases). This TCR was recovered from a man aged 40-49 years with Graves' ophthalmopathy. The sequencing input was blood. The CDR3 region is CASTDSPTGELFF. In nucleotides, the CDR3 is TGTGCCAGCACGGACAGCCCCACCGGGGAGCTGTTTTTT.